These 11 T cell receptor beta chains came from one sample sequenced in a study of blood T cell repertoires in COVID-19. Some clones are missing from TCRdb's copy, which holds only in-frame ones; the method was immunoSEQ multiplex PCR. Of roughly 330,000 clones listed, approximately 89% were seen once; the top ten hold less than 6%. The sequencing sample was made of PBMCs or T cells enriched from blood (not recorded which). The receptors come from a woman aged 30 to 39 who had recovered from COVID-19.

The table lists this clone with a count of one. The rearrangement joins TRBV2 to TRBJ2-7; D not resolved. CDR3 length: 15 amino acids. The germline V and J ends were trimmed by 4 bases and 5 bases, with 18 bases remaining between them. Germline CDR1 SNHLY, CDR2 FYNNEI. CDR3 in DNA: TGTGCCAGCAGTGTGGGTACAGAACTCCTGGACGAGCAGTACTTC. Its protein is CASSVGTELLDEQYF.

This rearrangement joins TRBV19 to TRBJ1-5, with 8 bases fitting TRBD1. CDR1 and CDR2 from the germline V gene are LNHDA and SQIVND (reference sequence). The junction had 10 bases not matched to a gene; V was cut back by 0 bases and J by 0 bases. The CDR3 runs to 19 residues. The CDR3, as DNA: TGTGCCAGTAGTATAGATCCCACAGGGGGTGTCTATAGCAATCAGCCCCAGCATTTT. Residues: CASSIDPTGGVYSNQPQHF.

V is TRBV19 and J is TRBJ1-5; 7 bases agree with TRBD1. The CDR3 is 17 amino acids. Trimming took 1 base from V and 5 from J; bases not matched to a gene: 11. Germline lookup yields CDR1 LNHDA and CDR2 SQIVND (reference sequence). The CDR3 loop reads CASSIGRGRPEDQPQHF. The CDR3 DNA sequence: TGTGCCAGTAGTATAGGAAGGGGGCGGCCCGAAGATCAGCCCCAGCATTTT.

The chain carries TRBV13 and TRBJ1-1, with 8 nucleotides matching TRBD1. Germline assignment: CDR1 PRHDT and CDR2 FYEKMQ (reference sequence). CDR3 length: 16 residues. The ends lost 4 bases at V and 1 base at J; junction bases unmatched: 8. The CDR3 sequence is CASSWYRGSGNTEAFF. The CDR3 DNA reads TGTGCCAGCAGCTGGTACAGGGGGTCGGGGAACACTGAAGCTTTCTTT.

The chain is built from TRBV9 and TRBJ2-7; 11 bases are a match to TRBD1. V trimming: 0 bases; J trimming: 2 bases; junction bases outside the gene matches: 7. The germline CDR1 and CDR2 sequences are SGDLS and YYNGEE. This CDR3 spans 17 amino acids. The chain's CDR3 is CASSVGGGTGGTYEQYF. The CDR3, as DNA: TGTGCCAGCAGCGTAGGAGGGGGGACAGGGGGTACCTACGAGCAGTACTTC.

The V and J genes are TRBV5-6 and TRBJ2-7; 8 positions match TRBD1. V was pared by 2 bases and J by 2 bases, with 12 bases of the junction left unmatched. Germline CDR1 is SGHDT and CDR2 is YYEEEE. The CDR3 totals 17 residues. The CDR3 reads CASSFGGQGGYPYEQYF. In DNA form, the CDR3 reads TGTGCCAGCAGCTTCGGTGGACAGGGCGGTTATCCCTACGAGCAGTACTTC.

The CDR3 coding sequence is TGCGCCAGCAGCCAAGATCCGACAGGGACTTATGGCTACACCTTC. Translation: CASSQDPTGTYGYTF. The chain joins TRBV4-3 to TRBJ1-2; 7 bases are a match to TRBD1. V lost 0 bases, J lost 5 bases, and 6 bases stayed unmatched. The CDR3 is made up of 15 amino acids. The germline V gene has CDR1 LGHNA and CDR2 YSLEER.

V and J are TRBV7-3 and TRBJ2-3; 10 bases line up with TRBD2. CDR1 is SGHTA, CDR2 FQGTGA, per germline. CDR3 length equals 16 residues. The ends lost 1 base at V and 5 bases at J; junction bases unmatched: 6. The CDR3 sequence: CASSLRGSGGLDTQYF. In DNA form, the CDR3 reads TGTGCCAGCAGCTTAAGAGGTAGCGGGGGGTTAGATACGCAGTATTTT. The complete variable domain, with remaining parts taken from reference TRBV7-3 and TRBJ2-3, reads GAGVSQTPSNKVTEKGKYVELRCDPISGHTALYWYRQSLGQGPEFLIYFQGTGAADDSGLPNDRFFAVRPEGSVSTLKIQRTERGDSAVYLCASSLRGSGGLDTQYFGPGTRLTVL.

The CDR3 here is CASSPELVGYYGYTF. The CDR3 region has the DNA TGCGCCAGCAGCCCCGAGTTAGTCGGGTATTATGGCTACACCTTC. J is TRBJ1-2 and V is TRBV4-3; no clear D. The CDR3 covers 15 residues. Trimming removed 4 bases at V and 5 bases at J, with 17 bases between. Germline CDR1 and CDR2: LGHNA and YSLEER.

The chain couples TRBV5-1 to TRBJ2-1; no definite D call. Trimming shortened V by 4 bases and J by 6 bases, and 11 bases separated the two germline ends. The CDR3 covers 13 residues. Germline loops: CDR1 SGHRS, CDR2 YFSETQ. The CDR3 spells CASSPPSGNEQFF. CDR3 coding DNA: TGCGCCAGCAGCCCCCCATCGGGCAATGAGCAGTTCTTC.

The chain has TRBV4-3 and TRBJ2-7, with 7 nucleotides matching TRBD1. CDR3 length: 15 residues. With V trimmed by 0 bases and J by 6 bases, 8 bases remained unmatched. In germline, CDR1 is LGHNA, CDR2 YSLEER. The DNA for the CDR3 is TGCGCCAGCAGCCAAGATACAGGGGCGCCGCGCGAGCAGTACTTC. Translating it yields CASSQDTGAPREQYF.